The clone carrying this T cell receptor beta chain occurred a few times. The sample belongs to a study of blood T cell repertoires in COVID-19. Study-wide context: Acute and convalescent COVID-19 specimens originated in the United States, Italy and Spain.

This CDR3 is 15 amino acids long. V dropped 0 bases and J dropped 4 bases, with 12 bases sitting between them. Germline values: CDR1 SGDLS, CDR2 YYNGEE. In the authors' methods: Quantification of nucleated cells was approximated via reference gene primer amplification. Some clones are missing from TCRdb's copy, which holds only in-frame ones; the method was immunoSEQ multiplex PCR. The V and J calls and the clone size are those of that table, but D and trimming were determined from the DNA. Among some 28,000 clones listed, roughly 85% were seen once. This chain uses TRBV9 with TRBJ2-3, with D maybe TRBD2 (7 bases). The receptor comes from a human donor in a cohort sampled during active COVID-19. Sequencing input: peripheral blood. The CDR3 sequence: CASSVVGGLADTQYF. CDR3 DNA sequence: TGTGCCAGCAGCGTAGTCGGGGGGCTGGCAGATACGCAGTATTTT.